The 21 T cell receptor beta chains below were found in one sample sequenced in a study of blood T cell repertoires in COVID-19. The protocol was immunoSEQ multiplex PCR, while the TCRdb copy is restricted to in-frame clones and leaves out a portion. The sample shows 350,000 to 550,000 clones, around 89% of them seen only once. The sequencing sample was made of peripheral blood. The source is a woman aged 25 to 39 with acute or convalescent COVID-19.

This chain joins TRBV10-3 and TRBJ2-1; 12 bases are a match to TRBD2. V shed 5 bases, J shed 4 bases, and the junction held 3 bases outside the gene matches. The CDR3 sequence is 15 residues long. Per the germline V gene, CDR1 is ENHRY and CDR2 is SYGVKD. The CDR3 region is CAISMLAGGYNEQFF. CDR3 nucleotide sequence: TGTGCCATCAGTATGCTAGCGGGGGGGTACAATGAGCAGTTCTTC.

V usage is TRBV25-1 and J usage is TRBJ2-7; D not resolved. Germline V lookup: CDR1 MGHDK, CDR2 SYGVNS. The CDR3 extends over 12 amino acids. With 6 bases removed from V and 4 bases from J, the gap between germline ends came to 10 bases. The CDR3 region has the DNA TGTGCCAGCAGCTATCTTGGTTACGAGCAGTACTTC. This codes for CASSYLGYEQYF.

This rearrangement joins TRBV6-5 to TRBJ2-7, with D perhaps matching TRBD1 (5 bases). Germline V gene lookup returns CDR1 MNHEY and CDR2 SVGAGI. The CDR3 has 14 amino acids. V lost 2 bases, J lost 2 bases, and 10 bases lay in between. The CDR3 reads CASSYAAGTYEQYF. CDR3 nucleotides: TGTGCCAGCAGTTACGCGGCAGGGACCTACGAGCAGTACTTC.

Only one count was recorded for this clone. The chain recombines TRBV27 with TRBJ1-1; D is perhaps TRBD1 (6 bases). V dropped 0 bases and J dropped 4 bases, with 9 bases sitting between them. The CDR3 is 14 residues long. Germline assignment: CDR1 MNHEY and CDR2 SMNVEV (reference sequence). In nucleotides, the CDR3 is TGTGCCAGCAGTTTATCCGGGGGGCTCACTGAAGCTTTCTTT. Its protein product is CASSLSGGLTEAFF.

The genes are TRBV2 and TRBJ2-7; 7 positions match TRBD2. Germline CDR1 is SNHLY and CDR2 is FYNNEI. V was pared by 10 bases and J by 2 bases, with 11 bases of the junction left unmatched. CDR3 length equals 14 residues. The CDR3 sequence: CAIGGRGRAYEQYF. The CDR3 coding sequence is TGTGCCATCGGAGGGAGGGGAAGGGCCTACGAGCAGTACTTC.

The V and J genes are TRBV5-6 and TRBJ1-3; D ambiguous. V was pared by 2 bases and J by 5 bases, with 11 bases between. The CDR3 covers 14 residues. Germline V gene data show CDR1 as SGHDT and CDR2 as YYEEEE. The CDR3 loop is CASSLEGFRNTIYF. The CDR3, as DNA: TGTGCCAGCAGCTTAGAGGGTTTTCGAAACACCATATATTTT.

V and J are TRBV5-5 and TRBJ2-5; D is undetermined. Germline lookup yields CDR1 SGHKS and CDR2 YYEKEE (reference sequence). CDR3 length: 12 residues. Trimming stripped 4 bases from V and 2 bases from J, with 6 bases between. Here the CDR3 DNA reads TGTGCCAGCAGCGTAAATCAAGAGACCCAGTACTTC. As protein: CASSVNQETQYF.

V usage is TRBV30 and J usage is TRBJ2-1; D not certain. V lost 1 base and J 6 bases, leaving 4 bases between the germline ends. This CDR3 region has 11 residues. Germline V CDR1 and CDR2: GTSNPN, SVGIG (reference sequence). In DNA, the CDR3 is TGTGCCTGGAGTGCCCGCAATGAGCAGTTCTTC. The encoded protein is CAWSARNEQFF.

The gene calls are TRBV25-1 and TRBJ2-5; no firm D call. V lost 6 bases and J 2 bases, leaving 4 bases between the germline ends. The germline V gene encodes CDR1 MGHDK and CDR2 SYGVNS. This CDR3 has 11 residues. In nucleotides, the CDR3 is TGTGCCAGCAGCGAGCAAGAGACCCAGTACTTC. Encoded protein: CASSEQETQYF. The variable domain in full, completed from reference TRBV25-1 and TRBJ2-5, reads EADIYQTPRYLVIGTGKKITLECSQTMGHDKMYWYQQDPGMELHLIHYSYGVNSTEKGDLSSESTVSRIRTEHFPLTLESARPSHTSQYLCASSEQETQYFGPGTRLLVL.

The chain has TRBV12-3 or TRBV12-4 and TRBJ1-1, with D uncertain. The CDR3 runs 12 residues. V dropped 6 bases and J dropped 7 bases, with 12 bases sitting between them. The CDR3 sequence: CASSRTGNEAFF. The CDR3 DNA is TGTGCCAGCAGCCGTACCGGGAATGAAGCTTTCTTT.

The chain combines TRBV5-1 with TRBJ2-1, with TRBD2 matching over 14 bases. Trimming removed 4 bases from V and 4 bases from J; junction bases left unmatched: 7. This CDR3 region has 17 residues. Germline values: CDR1 SGHRS, CDR2 YFSETQ. The CDR3 region is CASSVGLAGVPYNEQFF. Written as DNA, the CDR3 is TGCGCCAGCAGCGTGGGACTAGCGGGGGTCCCTTACAATGAGCAGTTCTTC.

The V and J genes are TRBV6-2 or TRBV6-3 and TRBJ2-2; tentatively, D is TRBD2 (6 bases). Trimming removed 5 bases from V and 6 bases from J, with 25 bases in between. The CDR3 is made up of 18 amino acids. Germline V lookup: CDR1 MNHEY, CDR2 SVGEGT. Here the CDR3 reads CASSALRDFPLGAGELFF. Here the CDR3 DNA reads TGTGCCAGCAGTGCACTCCGGGACTTCCCCCTGGGGGCCGGGGAGCTGTTTTTT.

The chain recombines TRBV6-5 with TRBJ1-5, with D uncertain. The CDR3 has 11 amino acids. Per germline, CDR1 MNHEY and CDR2 SVGAGI. V was pared by 8 bases and J by 5 bases, with 7 bases between. The CDR3 loop is CASSFHQPQHF. The CDR3 nucleotides read TGTGCCAGCTCCTTTCATCAGCCCCAGCATTTT.

The chain employs TRBV9 and TRBJ2-7; 10 bases agree with TRBD2. Trimming removed 3 bases from V and 3 bases from J; junction bases left unmatched: 9. This CDR3 has 16 amino acids. Germline values: CDR1 SGDLS, CDR2 YYNGEE. The CDR3 protein is CASSETGASGGYEQYF. The CDR3 DNA is TGTGCCAGCAGCGAGACGGGGGCTAGCGGGGGCTACGAGCAGTACTTC.

The V call is TRBV9, the J call TRBJ2-3, with 10 bases lining up with TRBD1. The germline CDR1 and CDR2 sequences are SGDLS and YYNGEE. The ends lost 3 bases at V and 2 bases at J; junction bases unmatched: 12. This CDR3 is built from 18 residues. The CDR3 loop is CASSATGTGVLPTDTQYF. Written as DNA, the CDR3 is TGTGCCAGCAGCGCAACCGGGACAGGGGTGTTACCCACAGATACGCAGTATTTT. Looking up the rest from reference TRBV9 and TRBJ2-3 gives the full variable domain: DSGVTQTPKHLITATGQRVTLRCSPRSGDLSVYWYQQSLDQGLQFLIQYYNGEERAKGNILERFSAQQFPDLHSELNLSSLELGDSALYFCASSATGTGVLPTDTQYFGPGTRLTVL.

CDR3 amino acids: CATSRDLPSGGAWDTDTQYF. The CDR3, as DNA: TGTGCCACCAGCAGAGATCTCCCTAGCGGGGGGGCCTGGGACACAGATACGCAGTATTTT. The V gene is TRBV15, the J gene TRBJ2-3, with 12 bases lining up with TRBD2. Germline V gene data show CDR1 as LNHNV and CDR2 as YYDKDF (reference sequence). J was trimmed by 2 bases and V by 0 bases; bases with no gene match: 12. The CDR3 is 20 residues long.

Only a few counts were recorded for this clone. V and J are TRBV7-8 and TRBJ1-5; a possible D gene is TRBD1 (5 bases). The CDR3 is 13 residues long. Germline CDR1 reads SGHVS; CDR2 reads FQNEAQ. Trimming shortened V by 3 bases and J by 5 bases, and 8 bases separated the two germline ends. The DNA for the CDR3 is TGTGCCAGCAGCTTTGGCAGGGATCAGCCCCAGCATTTT. Its translation: CASSFGRDQPQHF.

CDR3 protein: CASSPQVLYEQYF. CDR3 coding DNA: TGTGCCAGCAGTCCCCAGGTTCTCTACGAGCAGTACTTC. The chain employs TRBV27 and TRBJ2-7; D call uncertain. Deletions cut 5 bases from V and 3 bases from J, with 11 bases between. Germline V CDR1 and CDR2: MNHEY, SMNVEV (reference sequence). CDR3 length: 13 amino acids.

CDR3 in DNA: TGCGCCAGCAGCTTGGTTCCCGGGGGGGCCTTAGAGACCCAGTACTTC. This codes for CASSLVPGGALETQYF. The rearrangement links TRBV5-1 to TRBJ2-5; 8 bases map to TRBD2. Germline CDR1 and CDR2: SGHRS and YFSETQ. The trim removed 0 bases at V and 4 bases at J, leaving 8 bases unmatched. This CDR3 is 16 amino acids long. The whole variable domain, remainder taken from reference TRBV5-1 and TRBJ2-5, is KAGVTQTPRYLIKTRGQQVTLSCSPISGHRSVSWYQQTPGQGLQFLFEYFSETQRNKGNFPGRFSGRQFSNSRSEMNVSTLELGDSALYLCASSLVPGGALETQYFGPGTRLLVL.

A single count supports this clone. CDR3 loop: CASSQGQTSGANVLTF. The CDR3 region has the DNA TGCGCCAGCAGCCAGGGACAGACCTCTGGGGCCAACGTCCTGACTTTC. The genes are TRBV5-1 and TRBJ2-6; 7 nucleotides align to TRBD1. Germline V gene lookup returns CDR1 SGHRS and CDR2 YFSETQ. Trimming at V came to 4 bases and at J to 0 bases, leaving 4 bases not matched to a gene. CDR3 length: 16 residues.

This clone is a singleton in its sample. The rearrangement joins TRBV28 to TRBJ1-2; TRBD1 aligns across 7 bases. V lost 6 bases to trimming and J lost 5 bases; unmatched junction nucleotides: 15. The CDR3 is made up of 16 amino acids. The germline CDR1 and CDR2 sequences are MDHEN and SYDVKM. The CDR3 spells CASRRGLIGDMYGYTF. The CDR3 DNA reads TGTGCCAGCAGAAGGGGGCTGATTGGGGATATGTATGGCTACACCTTC.